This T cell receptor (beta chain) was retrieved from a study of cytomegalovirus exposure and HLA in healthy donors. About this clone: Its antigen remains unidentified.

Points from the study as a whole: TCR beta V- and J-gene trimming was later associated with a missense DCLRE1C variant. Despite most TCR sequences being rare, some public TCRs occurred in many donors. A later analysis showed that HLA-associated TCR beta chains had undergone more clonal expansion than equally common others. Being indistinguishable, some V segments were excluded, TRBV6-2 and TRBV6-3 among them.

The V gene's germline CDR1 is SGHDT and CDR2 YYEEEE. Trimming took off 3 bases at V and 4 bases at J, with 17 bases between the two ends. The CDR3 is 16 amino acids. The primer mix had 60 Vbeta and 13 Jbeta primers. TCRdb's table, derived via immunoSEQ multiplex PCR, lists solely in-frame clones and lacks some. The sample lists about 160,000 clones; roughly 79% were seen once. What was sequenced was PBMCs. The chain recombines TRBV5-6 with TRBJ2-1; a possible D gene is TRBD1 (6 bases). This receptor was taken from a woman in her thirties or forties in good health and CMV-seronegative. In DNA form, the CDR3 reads TGTGCCAGCAGCTCACCGGGACATCTTCCATACAATGAGCAGTTCTTC. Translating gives CASSSPGHLPYNEQFF.